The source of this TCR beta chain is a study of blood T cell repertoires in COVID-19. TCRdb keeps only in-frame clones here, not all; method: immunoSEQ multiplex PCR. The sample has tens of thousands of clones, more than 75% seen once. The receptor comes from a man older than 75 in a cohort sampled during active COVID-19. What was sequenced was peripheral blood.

CDR3 amino acids: CASSEMGGYGYTF. The CDR3 DNA reads TGTGCCAGCAGTGAGATGGGGGGGTATGGCTACACCTTC. The rearrangement links TRBV25-1 to TRBJ1-2, with D perhaps TRBD1 (5 bases). V lost 3 bases and J lost 5, with 10 bases in between. The CDR3 length is 13 residues. Germline values: CDR1 MGHDK, CDR2 SYGVNS.